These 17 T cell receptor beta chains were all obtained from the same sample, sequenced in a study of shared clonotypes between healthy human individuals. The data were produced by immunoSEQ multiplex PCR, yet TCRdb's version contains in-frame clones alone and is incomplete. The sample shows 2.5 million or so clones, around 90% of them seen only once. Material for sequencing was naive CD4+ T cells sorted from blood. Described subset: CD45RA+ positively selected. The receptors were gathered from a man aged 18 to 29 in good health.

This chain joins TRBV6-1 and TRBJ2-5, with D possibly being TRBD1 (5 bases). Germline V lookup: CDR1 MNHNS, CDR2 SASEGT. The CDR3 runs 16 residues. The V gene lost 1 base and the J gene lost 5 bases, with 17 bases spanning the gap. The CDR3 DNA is TGTGCCAGCAGTGAAGGACCAGGGAAGGCGAAGGAGACCCAGTACTTC. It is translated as CASSEGPGKAKETQYF.

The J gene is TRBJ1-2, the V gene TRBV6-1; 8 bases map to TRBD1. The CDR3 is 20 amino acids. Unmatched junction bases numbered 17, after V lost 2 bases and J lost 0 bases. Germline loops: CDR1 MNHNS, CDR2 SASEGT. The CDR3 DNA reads TGTGCCAGCAGTGAACGGTGGTCCCAGGGGGCTGCTCACACTAACTATGGCTACACCTTC. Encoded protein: CASSERWSQGAAHTNYGYTF.

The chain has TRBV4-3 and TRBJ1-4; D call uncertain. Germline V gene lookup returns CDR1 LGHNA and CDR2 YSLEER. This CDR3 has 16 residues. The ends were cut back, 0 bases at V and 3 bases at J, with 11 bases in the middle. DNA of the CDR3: TGCGCCAGCAGCCAAGATTGGGCGAAATCTAATGAAAAACTGTTTTTT. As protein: CASSQDWAKSNEKLFF.

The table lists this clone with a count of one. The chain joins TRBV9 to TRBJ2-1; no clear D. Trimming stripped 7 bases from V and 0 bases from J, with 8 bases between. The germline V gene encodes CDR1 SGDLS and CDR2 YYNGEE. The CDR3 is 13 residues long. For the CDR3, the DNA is TGTGCCAGCTCATTGAGCTCCTACAATGAGCAGTTCTTC. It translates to CASSLSSYNEQFF. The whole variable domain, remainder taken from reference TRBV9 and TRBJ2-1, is DSGVTQTPKHLITATGQRVTLRCSPRSGDLSVYWYQQSLDQGLQFLIQYYNGEERAKGNILERFSAQQFPDLHSELNLSSLELGDSALYFCASSLSSYNEQFFGPGTRLTVL.

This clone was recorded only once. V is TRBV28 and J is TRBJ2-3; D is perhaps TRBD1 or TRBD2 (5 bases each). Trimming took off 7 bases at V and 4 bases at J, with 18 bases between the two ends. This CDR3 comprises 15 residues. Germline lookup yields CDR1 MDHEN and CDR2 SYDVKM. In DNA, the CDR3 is TGTGCCAGCACCGTACTGGGGGATCCCCCAGATACGCAGTATTTT. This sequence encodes CASTVLGDPPDTQYF. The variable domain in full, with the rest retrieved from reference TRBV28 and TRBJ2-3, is DVKVTQSSRYLVKRTGEKVFLECVQDMDHENMFWYRQDPGLGLRLIYFSYDVKMKEKGDIPEGYSVSREKKERFSLILESASTNQTSMYLCASTVLGDPPDTQYFGPGTRLTVL.

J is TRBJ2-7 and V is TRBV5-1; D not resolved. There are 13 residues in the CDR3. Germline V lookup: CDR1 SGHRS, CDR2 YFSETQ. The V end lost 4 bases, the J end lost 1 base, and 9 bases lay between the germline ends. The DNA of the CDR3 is TGCGCCAGCAGCGTCCAGCCATCCTACGAGCAGTACTTC. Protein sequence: CASSVQPSYEQYF. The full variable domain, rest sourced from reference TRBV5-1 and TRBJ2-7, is KAGVTQTPRYLIKTRGQQVTLSCSPISGHRSVSWYQQTPGQGLQFLFEYFSETQRNKGNFPGRFSGRQFSNSRSEMNVSTLELGDSALYLCASSVQPSYEQYFGPGTRLTVT.

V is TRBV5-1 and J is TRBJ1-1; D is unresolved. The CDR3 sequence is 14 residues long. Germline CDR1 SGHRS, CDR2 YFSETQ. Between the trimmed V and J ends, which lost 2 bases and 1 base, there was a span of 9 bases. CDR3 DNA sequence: TGCGCCAGCAGCTTTATCCCAGGGAACACTGAAGCTTTCTTT. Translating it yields CASSFIPGNTEAFF.

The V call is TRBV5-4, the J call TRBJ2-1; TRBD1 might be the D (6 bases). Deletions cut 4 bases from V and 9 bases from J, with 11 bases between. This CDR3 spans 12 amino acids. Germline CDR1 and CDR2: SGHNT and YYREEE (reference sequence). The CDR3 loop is CASSQQGSEQFF. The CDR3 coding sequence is TGTGCCAGCAGCCAACAGGGAAGTGAGCAGTTCTTC.

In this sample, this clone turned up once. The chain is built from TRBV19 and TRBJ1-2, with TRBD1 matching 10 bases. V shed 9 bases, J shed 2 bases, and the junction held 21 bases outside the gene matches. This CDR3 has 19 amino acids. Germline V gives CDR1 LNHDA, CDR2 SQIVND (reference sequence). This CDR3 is CASSLGPTVGQGGNYGYTF. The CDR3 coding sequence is TGTGCCAGCTCACTTGGCCCGACCGTAGGACAGGGGGGGAACTATGGCTACACCTTC.

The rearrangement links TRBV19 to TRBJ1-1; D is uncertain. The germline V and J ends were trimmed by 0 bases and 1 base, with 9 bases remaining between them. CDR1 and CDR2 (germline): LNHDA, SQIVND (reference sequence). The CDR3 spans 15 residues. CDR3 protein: CASSIDMAGNTEAFF. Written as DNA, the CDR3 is TGTGCCAGTAGTATAGATATGGCGGGGAACACTGAAGCTTTCTTT.

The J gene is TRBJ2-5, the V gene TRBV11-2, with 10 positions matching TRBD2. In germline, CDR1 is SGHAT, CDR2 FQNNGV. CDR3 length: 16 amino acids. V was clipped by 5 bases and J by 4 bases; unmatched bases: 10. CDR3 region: CASSTRTSGVRETQYF. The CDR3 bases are TGTGCCAGCAGCACTCGAACTAGCGGGGTTAGAGAGACCCAGTACTTC.

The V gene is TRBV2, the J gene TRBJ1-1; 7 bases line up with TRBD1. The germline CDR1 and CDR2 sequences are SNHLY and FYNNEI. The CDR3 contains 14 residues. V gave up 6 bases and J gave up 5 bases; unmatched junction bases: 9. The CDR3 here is CASSSTGVRTEAFF. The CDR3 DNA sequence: TGTGCCAGCAGCTCAACAGGGGTCCGTACTGAAGCTTTCTTT.

The CDR3 DNA reads as TGTGCCAGCAGGGACAGACGGGTCGGGTCCTACAATGAGCAGTTCTTC. Translation: CASRDRRVGSYNEQFF. This chain uses TRBV2 with TRBJ2-1; perhaps TRBD1 as D (6 bases). Trimming shortened V by 6 bases and J by 1 base, and 16 bases separated the two germline ends. The germline V gene has CDR1 SNHLY and CDR2 FYNNEI. CDR3 size: 16 residues.

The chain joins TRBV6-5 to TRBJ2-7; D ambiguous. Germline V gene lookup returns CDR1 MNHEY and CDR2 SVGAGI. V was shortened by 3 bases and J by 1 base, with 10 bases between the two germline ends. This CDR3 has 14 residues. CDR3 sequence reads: CASSYTQTSYEQYF. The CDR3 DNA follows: TGTGCCAGCAGTTATACCCAGACTTCCTACGAGCAGTACTTC.

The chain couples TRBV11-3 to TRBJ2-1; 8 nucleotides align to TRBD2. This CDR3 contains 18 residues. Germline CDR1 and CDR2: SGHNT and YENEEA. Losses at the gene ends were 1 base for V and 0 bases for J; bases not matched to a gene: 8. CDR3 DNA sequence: TGTGCCAGCAGCTTAGGGGGCCCCAGCGGGAGCTCCTACAATGAGCAGTTCTTC. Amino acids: CASSLGGPSGSSYNEQFF.

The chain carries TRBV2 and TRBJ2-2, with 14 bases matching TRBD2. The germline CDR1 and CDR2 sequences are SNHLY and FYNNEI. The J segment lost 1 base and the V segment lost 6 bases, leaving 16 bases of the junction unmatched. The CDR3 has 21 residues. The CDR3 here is CASSDPVGTSGRVGNTGELFF. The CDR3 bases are TGTGCCAGCAGCGACCCCGTGGGGACTAGCGGGAGAGTCGGGAACACCGGGGAGCTGTTTTTT.

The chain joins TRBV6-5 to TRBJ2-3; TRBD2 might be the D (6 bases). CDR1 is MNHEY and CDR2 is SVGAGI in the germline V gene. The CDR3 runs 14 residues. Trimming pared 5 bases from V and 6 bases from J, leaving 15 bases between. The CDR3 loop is CASSRRGGSDTQYF. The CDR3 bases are TGTGCCAGCAGTCGTCGTGGGGGGAGCGATACGCAGTATTTT.